Below, 15 T cell receptor beta chains from the same sample are listed, as sequenced in a study of glioma-infiltrating T cells after dendritic cell vaccination. Generated by immunoSEQ multiplex PCR, the TCRdb table keeps only in-frame clones and is missing some. The sample holds about 67,000 clones, approximately 81% seen once. Sequencing used blood, obtained before dendritic cell vaccination. The receptors come from a human donor with glioblastoma.

The chain has TRBV10-3 and TRBJ2-3; 7 bases line up with TRBD2. CDR3 length: 16 residues. Germline V gives CDR1 ENHRY, CDR2 SYGVKD. V shed 3 bases and J 3 bases; nucleotides not matched to a gene: 9. The CDR3 is CAISDPAGLSTDTQYF. The CDR3 bases are TGTGCCATCAGTGACCCAGCGGGGTTGAGTACAGATACGCAGTATTTT.

The rearrangement uses TRBV5-1 and TRBJ1-2; 8 bases agree with TRBD1. Germline values: CDR1 SGHRS, CDR2 YFSETQ. V trimming: 2 bases; J trimming: 4 bases; junction bases outside the gene matches: 7. This CDR3 comprises 15 residues. CDR3 region: CASSFTGGNSYGYTF. CDR3 DNA sequence: TGCGCCAGCAGCTTTACAGGGGGGAATAGCTATGGCTACACCTTC. The variable domain in full, completed from reference TRBV5-1 and TRBJ1-2, reads KAGVTQTPRYLIKTRGQQVTLSCSPISGHRSVSWYQQTPGQGLQFLFEYFSETQRNKGNFPGRFSGRQFSNSRSEMNVSTLELGDSALYLCASSFTGGNSYGYTFGSGTRLTVV.

The gene calls are TRBV4-1 and TRBJ1-2, with 7 bases matching TRBD1. Germline lookup yields CDR1 MGHRA and CDR2 YSYEKL. V trimming: 6 bases; J trimming: 7 bases; junction bases outside the gene matches: 5. This CDR3 region has 12 residues. CDR3 sequence: CASRDTGAGYTF. In DNA, the CDR3 is TGCGCCAGCAGGGATACAGGGGCTGGCTACACCTTC.

This chain uses TRBV7-2 with TRBJ2-2, with 12 bases matching TRBD2. CDR1 is SGHTA and CDR2 is FQGNSA in the germline V gene. V lost 0 bases and J lost 5; bases outside the gene matches: 7. The CDR3 totals 18 residues. The CDR3 protein is CASSLALAGGRGTGELFF. DNA of the CDR3: TGTGCCAGCAGCTTAGCTCTAGCGGGGGGGCGGGGAACCGGGGAGCTGTTTTTT.

This sequence joins TRBV15 and TRBJ2-1; D may be TRBD2 (5 bases). CDR1 LNHNV and CDR2 YYDKDF come from the germline V gene (reference sequence). The CDR3 covers 16 residues. V was clipped by 3 bases and J by 3 bases, with 15 bases between them. CDR3 DNA: TGTGCCACCAGCAGTTTTTCACGGAGGAGCTACAATGAGCAGTTCTTC. Translation gives CATSSFSRRSYNEQFF. Full variable domain (rest looked up from reference TRBV15 and TRBJ2-1): DAMVIQNPRYQVTQFGKPVTLSCSQTLNHNVMYWYQQKSSQAPKLLFHYYDKDFNNEADTPDNFQSRRPNTSFCFLDIRSPGLGDTAMYLCATSSFSRRSYNEQFFGPGTRLTVL.

The chain carries TRBV11-2 and TRBJ1-4; D remains unclear. V lost 2 bases, J lost 8 bases, and 21 bases lay in between. The CDR3 totals 17 residues. CDR1 and CDR2 from the germline V gene are SGHAT and FQNNGV. The CDR3 here is CASSLNPQTADGEKLFF. In nucleotides, the CDR3 is TGTGCCAGCAGCTTAAATCCCCAGACTGCAGATGGGGAAAAACTGTTTTTT.

V gene TRBV18 combines with J gene TRBJ2-1; D may be TRBD1 (6 bases). The CDR3 is made up of 15 amino acids. CDR1 is KGHSH and CDR2 is LQKENI in the germline V gene. V lost 3 bases to trimming and J lost 3 bases, with 12 bases between them. In DNA form, the CDR3 reads TGTGCCAGCTCACCTTTGGACAGAATCTACAATGAGCAGTTCTTC. The encoded protein is CASSPLDRIYNEQFF.

The J gene is TRBJ2-5, the V gene TRBV5-1; D may be TRBD1 (6 bases). CDR3 length: 13 residues. Germline V gene sequence: CDR1 SGHRS, CDR2 YFSETQ. Trimming took off 0 bases at V and 4 bases at J, with 7 bases between the two ends. The DNA for the CDR3 is TGCGCCAGCAGCTTGGCCAGGGGAGAGACCCAGTACTTC. Amino acids: CASSLARGETQYF.

The V and J genes are TRBV2 and TRBJ1-1, with D possibly TRBD1 on 5 matching bases. Germline assignment: CDR1 SNHLY and CDR2 FYNNEI. V gave up 5 bases and J gave up 1 base, with 11 bases separating them. The CDR3 is 14 amino acids. CDR3: CASSTGLQNTEAFF. As DNA, the CDR3 is TGTGCCAGCAGTACGGGACTCCAGAACACTGAAGCTTTCTTT.

This chain uses TRBV7-3 with TRBJ2-3; 10 bases fit TRBD1. Germline CDR1 reads SGHTA; CDR2 reads FQGTGA. J lost 5 bases, V lost 5 bases, and 7 bases had no gene match. This CDR3 contains 15 residues. CDR3 residues: CASSRGQGVEDTQYF. The CDR3 nucleotides are TGTGCCAGCAGCCGAGGACAGGGGGTTGAAGATACGCAGTATTTT.

This rearrangement joins TRBV14 to TRBJ1-2; D gene uncertain. The germline V gene has CDR1 SGHDN and CDR2 FVKESK. The CDR3 is made up of 13 amino acids. V shed 0 bases and J shed 3 bases, with 5 bases lying between them. CDR3 sequence reads: CASSQDPDYGYTF. The CDR3 DNA reads as TGTGCCAGCAGCCAAGATCCAGACTATGGCTACACCTTC. Looking up the rest from reference TRBV14 and TRBJ1-2 gives the full variable domain: EAGVTQFPSHSVIEKGQTVTLRCDPISGHDNLYWYRRVMGKEIKFLLHFVKESKQDESGMPNNRFLAERTGGTYSTLKVQPAELEDSGVYFCASSQDPDYGYTFGSGTRLTVV.

A note on this clone: One junction end disagrees with the germline gene, perhaps due to a read error. V is TRBV7-2 and J is TRBJ1-1; TRBD1 agrees at 10 bases. The CDR3 is made up of 13 amino acids. The germline gives CDR1 SGHTA, CDR2 FQGNSA. CDR3 bases: TGTGCCAGCAGCTTAGCTGTTCGGGACAGGGGATACTTT. Translation gives CASSLAVRDRGYF.

The rearrangement links TRBV15 to TRBJ1-5, with D perhaps matching TRBD1 (6 bases). Trimming took 0 bases from V and 2 from J, leaving 11 bases between them. CDR3 length equals 16 residues. CDR1 is LNHNV, CDR2 YYDKDF, per germline (reference sequence). CDR3 protein: CATSRELQGGNQPQHF. The CDR3 region has the DNA TGTGCCACCAGCAGAGAACTACAGGGAGGCAATCAGCCCCAGCATTTT.

The CDR3 DNA sequence: TGTGCCTGGAGTGTACGGCAGGGGGATTCACCCCTCCACTTT. It yields the protein CAWSVRQGDSPLHF. The chain employs TRBV30 and TRBJ1-6; 7 nucleotides align to TRBD1. Germline-derived CDR1 and CDR2 are GTSNPN and SVGIG (reference sequence). J gave up 8 bases and V 0 bases, and 4 bases lay outside the gene matches. This CDR3 has 14 amino acids.

The genes are TRBV7-3 and TRBJ2-3; D is uncertain. CDR1 is SGHTA, CDR2 FQGTGA, per germline. V lost 2 bases, J lost 6 bases, and 9 bases lay in between. The CDR3 extends over 13 amino acids. The CDR3 region has the DNA TGTGCCAGCAGCTTATTTCCTAGGGATACGCAGTATTTT. Protein product: CASSLFPRDTQYF.